The entry below describes one TCR beta chain. Its antigen remains unknown. Assay: immunoSEQ multiplex PCR; the TCRdb copy retains only in-frame clones and omits some. This sample carries approximately 19,000 clones, 90% of them seen once, and the ten largest clones take roughly 2.1%. V trimming: 6 bases; J trimming: 7 bases; junction bases outside the gene matches: 8. The CDR3 has 14 residues. Germline V gene data show CDR1 as MNHEY and CDR2 as SVGAGI. The record originates from a study of graft-versus-host responses after intestinal transplantation. Notes on the study in general: GvH clones detected in recipient marrow included some appearing first in ileum or blood.

Sample: PBMCs, taken around 350 days after transplant. This sequence originates from a human patient who received an intestinal transplant, so some T cells may come from the graft donor. V usage is TRBV6-5 and J usage is TRBJ1-2; 10 bases agree with TRBD1. The DNA of the CDR3 is TGTGCCAGCAGCCGCGACAGGGGGCTGAGTGGCTACACCTTC. Translation gives CASSRDRGLSGYTF.